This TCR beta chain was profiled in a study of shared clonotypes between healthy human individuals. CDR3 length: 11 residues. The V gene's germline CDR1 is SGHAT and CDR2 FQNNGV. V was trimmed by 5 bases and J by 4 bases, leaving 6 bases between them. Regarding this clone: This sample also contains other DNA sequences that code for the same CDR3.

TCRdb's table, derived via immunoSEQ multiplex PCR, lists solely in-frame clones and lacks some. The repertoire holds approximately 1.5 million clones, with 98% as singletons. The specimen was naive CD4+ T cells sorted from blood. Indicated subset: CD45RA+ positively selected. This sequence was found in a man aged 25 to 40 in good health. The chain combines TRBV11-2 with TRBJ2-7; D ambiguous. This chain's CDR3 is CASSPYYEQYF. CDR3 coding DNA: TGTGCCAGCAGCCCCTATTACGAGCAGTACTTC.